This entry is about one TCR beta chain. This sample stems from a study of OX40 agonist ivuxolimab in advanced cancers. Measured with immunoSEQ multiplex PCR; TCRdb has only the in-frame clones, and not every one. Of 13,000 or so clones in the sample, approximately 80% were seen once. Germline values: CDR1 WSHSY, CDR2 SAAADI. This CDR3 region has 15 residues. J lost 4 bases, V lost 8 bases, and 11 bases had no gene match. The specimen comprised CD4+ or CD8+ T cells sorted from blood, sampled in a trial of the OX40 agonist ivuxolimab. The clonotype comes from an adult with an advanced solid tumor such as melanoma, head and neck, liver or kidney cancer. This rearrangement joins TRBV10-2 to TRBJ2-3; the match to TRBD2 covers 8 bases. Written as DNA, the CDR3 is TGCGCCAGCTTTCGGGCAGCGGGGGCGCCAGATACGCAGTATTTT. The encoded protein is CASFRAAGAPDTQYF.